This T cell receptor beta chain is drawn from a study of early T cells in non-severe SARS-CoV-2 infection. Study in general: Unpaired chains resulted from sequencing bulk RNA of unsorted whole blood.

Germline trimming cut 4 bases from V and 1 base from J; bases unmatched to any gene: 13. The CDR3 totals 19 residues. In germline, CDR1 is ENHRY, CDR2 SYGVKD. Attached unique molecular identifiers marked individual cDNA molecules. TCRdb ran MiXCR on the 5' RACE reads and lists one entry per CDR3 protein. This sample has more than 55,000 distinct CDR3 sequences; under 15% occur once, and the top ten carry 4% to 4.5%. This clonotype was detected a few times. The antigen remains unidentified. Study-wide points: A preference for anti-spike CD8 responses marked VDJdb matching, which missed private and CD4 specificities.

The material sequenced was whole blood. The clonotype comes from an adult who was a healthcare worker with PCR-confirmed SARS-CoV-2 infection or an uninfected control (not recorded which). The V call is TRBV10-3, the J call TRBJ2-1; 10 nucleotides line up with TRBD2. CDR3 nucleotide sequence: TGTGCCATCAGTGGACTGAGCGGGAGGGCGATGGGGTCCTACAATGAGCAGTTCTTC. It is translated as CAISGLSGRAMGSYNEQFF.